This TCR beta chain was sequenced during a study of OX40 agonist ivuxolimab in advanced cancers. The CDR3 contains 11 residues. Trimming took 1 base from V and 5 from J, leaving 4 bases between them. The germline CDR1 and CDR2 sequences are GTSNPN and SVGIG (reference sequence). The method was immunoSEQ multiplex PCR; TCRdb's version includes in-frame clones alone and lacks a portion of them. The table records tens of thousands of clones, 86% of them present only once. Sequencing used CD4+ or CD8+ T cells sorted from blood, obtained in a trial of the OX40 agonist ivuxolimab. This chain uses TRBV30 with TRBJ2-3; D is unclear. The TCR sequence derives from an adult with an advanced solid tumor such as melanoma, head and neck, liver or kidney cancer. The CDR3 DNA is TGTGCCTGGAGTGGTGGAGATACGCAGTATTTT. Translated: CAWSGGDTQYF.